This T cell receptor beta chain was sequenced during a study of blood T cell repertoires in COVID-19. Libraries were prepared by immunoSEQ multiplex PCR; TCRdb keeps only in-frame clonotypes and omits some of them. There are 75,000 to 95,000 clones in the sample; 80% occur only once, and 12% lies in the top ten. V lost 5 bases, J lost 3 bases, and 4 bases stayed unmatched. The CDR3 sequence is 15 residues long. CDR1 is SGHVS, CDR2 FQNEAQ, per germline. The chain employs TRBV7-8 and TRBJ1-3; 10 nucleotides align to TRBD1. The sample consisted of peripheral blood. The clonotype was recovered from a woman in her thirties or forties with active or convalescent COVID-19. CDR3 loop: CASSPRDRGGNTIYF. Here the CDR3 DNA reads TGTGCCAGCAGCCCCCGGGACAGGGGTGGAAACACCATATATTTT.